A selection of T cell receptor beta chains follows, all from one sample in a study of blood T cell repertoires in COVID-19. Produced via immunoSEQ multiplex PCR; TCRdb's table is partial and in-frame only. The repertoire has approximately 340,000 clones, about nine tenths of them found once; the top ten carry about 0.83%. Sequencing was performed on PBMCs or T cells enriched from blood (not recorded which). The source is a woman between 35 and 50 years old who had been exposed to COVID-19. Both conserved end residues are part of each CDR3. D genes are given only for firm matches. Where a row states a size, it is once, few, many or the class of an expanded clone; other rows omit it.

v_gene	d_gene	j_gene	abundance	CDR3aa	CDR3nt
TRBV6-5	TRBD1	TRBJ2-7	-	CASSIRDRGGEQYF	TGTGCCAGCAGTATCCGGGACAGGGGAGGCGAGCAGTACTTC
TRBV18	-	TRBJ1-2	-	CASSPLRDTANYGYTF	TGTGCCAGCTCACCACTTCGAGACACCGCTAACTATGGCTACACCTTC
TRBV5-1	-	TRBJ2-1	-	CASRGQSYNEQFF	TGCGCCAGCCGGGGACAATCCTACAATGAGCAGTTCTTC
TRBV18	TRBD1	TRBJ1-2	-	CASSPYRGQQGYTF	TGTGCCAGCTCACCATACAGGGGGCAGCAAGGCTACACCTTC
TRBV30	TRBD1	TRBJ1-5	-	CAWSGDRVYQPQHF	TGTGCCTGGAGTGGAGACAGGGTGTATCAGCCCCAGCATTTT
TRBV30	-	TRBJ1-6	-	CAWSVRGGNSPLHF	TGTGCCTGGAGTGTGCGGGGTGGTAATTCACCCCTCCACTTT
TRBV10-3	TRBD1	TRBJ2-7	-	CAIRGTGGDYEQYF	TGTGCCATCAGGGGGACAGGGGGGGACTACGAGCAGTACTTC
TRBV6-4	-	TRBJ1-1	-	CASSRDNRLGTEAFF	TGTGCCAGCAGCCGGGACAACCGCCTCGGAACTGAAGCTTTCTTT
TRBV2	TRBD2	TRBJ2-1	-	CASTPGGSSEQFF	TGTGCCAGCACTCCGGGAGGGTCCAGTGAGCAGTTCTTC
TRBV15	-	TRBJ1-5	-	CATSRGGNQPQHF	TGTGCCACCAGCAGAGGAGGGAATCAGCCCCAGCATTTT
TRBV6-5	-	TRBJ1-4	-	CASSPGIANEKLFF	TGTGCCAGCAGCCCAGGGATAGCTAATGAAAAACTGTTTTTT
TRBV15	TRBD1	TRBJ2-2	-	CATSRSQGAPKTGELFF	TGTGCCACCAGCAGATCCCAGGGGGCCCCGAAGACCGGGGAGCTGTTTTTT
TRBV5-4	TRBD2	TRBJ2-5	-	CASRLNSGSTQYF	TGTGCCAGCAGACTCAATAGCGGGAGCACCCAGTACTTC
TRBV6-6	-	TRBJ1-2	-	CASSYRAKPSNYGYTF	TGTGCCAGCAGTTACAGAGCCAAGCCCTCTAACTATGGCTACACCTTC
TRBV12-3/TRBV12-4	TRBD1	TRBJ1-1	-	CASSWTGEAFF	TGTGCCAGCAGCTGGACAGGGGAAGCTTTCTTT
TRBV18	TRBD2	TRBJ2-1	-	CASSPLAEDSNEQFF	TGTGCCAGCTCACCCCTAGCGGAGGACTCCAATGAGCAGTTCTTC
TRBV7-3	-	TRBJ1-1	-	CASSPKGGGTLNTEAFF	TGTGCCAGCAGTCCCAAAGGGGGTGGGACCCTGAACACTGAAGCTTTCTTT
TRBV5-1	TRBD2	TRBJ2-7	-	CASSLGLAGGPSYEQYF	TGCGCCAGCAGCTTGGGACTAGCGGGGGGTCCCTCCTACGAGCAGTACTTC
TRBV5-5	-	TRBJ1-1	-	CASSLQTDTEAFF	TGTGCCAGCAGCTTGCAGACAGACACTGAAGCTTTCTTT
TRBV19	-	TRBJ2-7	-	CARLPRGYGQYF	TGTGCCCGACTTCCCAGGGGTTACGGGCAGTACTTC
TRBV10-2	TRBD2	TRBJ2-3	-	CASSDLREDTDTQYF	TGCGCCAGCAGCGACTTGCGGGAGGACACAGATACGCAGTATTTT
TRBV27	-	TRBJ1-4	-	CASALGRKLFF	TGTGCCAGCGCACTAGGGAGAAAACTGTTTTTT
TRBV19	-	TRBJ1-2	-	CASSVTLFGSQEGYGYTF	TGTGCCAGTAGTGTTACCCTCTTCGGCAGCCAGGAGGGTTATGGCTACACCTTC
TRBV27	TRBD1	TRBJ2-1	once	CASKLTGTGIYNEQFF	TGTGCCAGCAAACTTACCGGGACAGGGATTTACAATGAGCAGTTCTTC
TRBV5-4	-	TRBJ1-2	-	CASRSGTRDRNYGYTF	TGTGCCAGCAGATCCGGGACACGCGACCGTAACTATGGCTACACCTTC
TRBV2	-	TRBJ1-6	-	CASSPGAYNSPLHF	TGTGCCAGCAGTCCGGGGGCCTATAATTCACCCCTCCACTTT
TRBV5-1	-	TRBJ2-3	-	CASSTGLAQLMF	TGCGCCAGCAGCACGGGACTGGCCCAATTAATGTTT
TRBV4-1	TRBD1	TRBJ2-7	-	CASRGRGCDEQYF	TGCGCCAGCAGAGGCAGGGGGTGCGACGAGCAGTACTTC
TRBV7-8	TRBD1	TRBJ2-7	-	CASSPRQGASSEQYF	TGTGCCAGCAGCCCCCGGCAGGGGGCGAGTAGCGAGCAGTACTTC
TRBV19	TRBD2	TRBJ2-1	-	CASSMGLAAGSYNEQFF	TGTGCCAGTAGTATGGGTCTAGCGGCCGGCTCCTACAATGAGCAGTTCTTC
TRBV19	-	TRBJ1-1	-	CASSMRGQRVTEAFF	TGTGCCAGTAGTATGCGCGGACAAAGGGTCACTGAAGCTTTCTTT
TRBV25-1	TRBD1	TRBJ1-6	-	CASTPSGGQGNSPLHF	TGTGCCAGCACCCCTAGTGGGGGACAGGGAAATTCACCCCTCCACTTT
TRBV19	-	TRBJ1-2	-	CASSTPWRLGFGYTF	TGTGCCAGTAGTACCCCGTGGAGACTTGGTTTTGGCTACACCTTC
TRBV27	-	TRBJ1-1	-	CASCAGGGNTEAFF	TGTGCCAGCTGCGCGGGGGGAGGGAACACTGAAGCTTTCTTT
TRBV2	-	TRBJ1-5	-	CASSVRGRDQSQHF	TGTGCCAGCAGTGTCAGGGGTCGGGATCAGTCCCAGCATTTT
TRBV5-4	-	TRBJ2-2	-	CASSLGLGSTGELFF	TGTGCCAGCAGCTTGGGATTGGGGAGCACCGGGGAGCTGTTTTTT
TRBV25-1	-	TRBJ1-2	-	CASRPPGVAGDGYTF	TGTGCCAGCAGACCCCCCGGGGTGGCAGGGGATGGCTACACCTTC
TRBV5-1	-	TRBJ2-2	-	CASSRGDSNTGELFF	TGCGCCAGCAGTAGAGGGGACTCCAACACCGGGGAGCTGTTTTTT
TRBV9	TRBD1	TRBJ1-1	-	CASSPWGTENTEAFF	TGTGCCAGCAGCCCTTGGGGGACAGAGAACACTGAAGCTTTCTTT
TRBV2	-	TRBJ1-2	-	CASSEARRSRDYGYTF	TGTGCCAGCAGTGAAGCTCGCCGTAGCCGAGACTATGGCTACACCTTC
TRBV11-3	-	TRBJ1-1	-	CASSPPGGAGSAEAFF	TGTGCCAGCAGCCCCCCGGGGGGCGCCGGGAGCGCTGAAGCTTTCTTT
TRBV7-9	-	TRBJ1-2	-	CASTPGGGSGYTF	TGTGCCAGCACCCCTGGCGGGGGCAGCGGCTACACCTTC
TRBV29-1	-	TRBJ2-3	-	CSGGVGGGSSTDTQYF	TGCAGCGGTGGAGTGGGGGGAGGCTCTAGCACAGATACGCAGTATTTT
TRBV13	-	TRBJ1-5	-	CASSFRGQPQHF	TGTGCCAGCAGCTTTCGAGGACAGCCCCAGCATTTT
TRBV2	TRBD1	TRBJ1-2	-	CASTHTNRDRGFYTF	TGTGCCAGCACCCACACCAACCGGGACAGGGGATTTTACACCTTC
TRBV9	TRBD1	TRBJ1-3	once	CASSGDRESGNTIYF	TGTGCCAGCAGCGGGGACAGGGAATCTGGAAACACCATATATTTT
TRBV27	TRBD1	TRBJ1-5	-	CASSKGQGSNQPQHF	TGTGCCAGCAGTAAGGGACAGGGGAGCAATCAGCCCCAGCATTTT
TRBV6-5	-	TRBJ2-2	-	CASGGAAGELFF	TGTGCCAGCGGGGGGGCGGCCGGGGAGCTGTTTTTT
TRBV19	TRBD1	TRBJ1-6	-	CASSPGTGFNSPLHF	TGTGCCAGTAGTCCCGGGACAGGCTTTAATTCACCCCTCCACTTT
TRBV21-1	-	TRBJ1-2	-	CASSAYRELVPRTHFPNYGYTF	TGTGCCAGCAGCGCTTACAGGGAACTCGTACCCCGTACCCATTTCCCAAACTATGGCTACACCTTC
TRBV15	TRBD1	TRBJ2-5	-	CATSADRQWGSQYF	TGTGCCACCAGCGCGGACAGGCAGTGGGGATCCCAGTACTTC
TRBV19	TRBD1	TRBJ2-2	-	CASTTGSVTGELFF	TGTGCCAGTACGACAGGGTCTGTCACCGGGGAGCTGTTTTTT